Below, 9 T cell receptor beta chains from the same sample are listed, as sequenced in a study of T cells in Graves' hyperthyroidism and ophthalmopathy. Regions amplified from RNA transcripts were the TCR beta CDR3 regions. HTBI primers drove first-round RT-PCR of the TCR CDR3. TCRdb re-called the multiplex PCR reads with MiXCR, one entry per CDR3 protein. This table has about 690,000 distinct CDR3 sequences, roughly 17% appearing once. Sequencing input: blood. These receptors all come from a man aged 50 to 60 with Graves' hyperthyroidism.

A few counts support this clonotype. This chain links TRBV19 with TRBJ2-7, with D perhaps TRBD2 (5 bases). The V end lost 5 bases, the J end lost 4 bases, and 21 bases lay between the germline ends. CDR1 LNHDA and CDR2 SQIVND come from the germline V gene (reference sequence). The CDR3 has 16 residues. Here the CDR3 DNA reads TGTGCCAGTAGTCCCCGGACGGGGTTCTCTTTTTACGAGCAGTACTTC. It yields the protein CASSPRTGFSFYEQYF.

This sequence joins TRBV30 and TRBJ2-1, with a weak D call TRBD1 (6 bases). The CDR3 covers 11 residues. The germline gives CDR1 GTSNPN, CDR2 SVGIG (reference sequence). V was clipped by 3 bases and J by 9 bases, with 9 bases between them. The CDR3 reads CAWREGGEQFF. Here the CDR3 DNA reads TGTGCCTGGAGGGAAGGGGGTGAGCAGTTCTTC.

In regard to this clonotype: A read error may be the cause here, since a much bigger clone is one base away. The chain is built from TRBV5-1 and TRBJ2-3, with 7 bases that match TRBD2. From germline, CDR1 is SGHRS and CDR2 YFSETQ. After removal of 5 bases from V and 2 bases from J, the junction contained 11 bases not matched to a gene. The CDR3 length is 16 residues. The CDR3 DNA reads TGCGCCAGCAGACGATGGACTAGTTCTCCCACAGATACGCAGTATTTT. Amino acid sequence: CASRRWTSSPTDTQYF.

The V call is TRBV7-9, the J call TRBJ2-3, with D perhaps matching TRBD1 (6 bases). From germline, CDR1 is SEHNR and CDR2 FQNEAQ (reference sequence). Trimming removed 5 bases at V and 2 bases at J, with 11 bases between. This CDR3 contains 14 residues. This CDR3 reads CASSGQSNTDTQYF. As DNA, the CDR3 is TGTGCCAGCAGCGGACAGTCGAACACAGATACGCAGTATTTT.

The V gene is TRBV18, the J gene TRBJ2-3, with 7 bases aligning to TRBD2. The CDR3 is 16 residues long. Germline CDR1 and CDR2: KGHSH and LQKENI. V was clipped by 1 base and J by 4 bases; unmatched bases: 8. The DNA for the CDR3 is TGTGCCAGCTCACCACGTGGCGGGAGTGCCGCAGATACGCAGTATTTT. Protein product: CASSPRGGSAADTQYF.

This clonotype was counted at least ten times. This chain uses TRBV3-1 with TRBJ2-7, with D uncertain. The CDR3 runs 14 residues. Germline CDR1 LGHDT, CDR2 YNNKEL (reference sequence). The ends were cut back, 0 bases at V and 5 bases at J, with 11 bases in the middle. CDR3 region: CASSQDLSPNEQYF. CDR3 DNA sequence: TGTGCCAGCAGCCAAGATTTGTCCCCGAACGAGCAGTACTTC.

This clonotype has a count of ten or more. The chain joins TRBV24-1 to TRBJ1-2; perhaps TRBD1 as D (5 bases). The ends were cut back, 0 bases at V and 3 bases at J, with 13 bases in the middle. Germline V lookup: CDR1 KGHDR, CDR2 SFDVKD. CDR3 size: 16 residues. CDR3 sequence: CATSDLTPKGYYGYTF. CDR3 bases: TGTGCCACCAGTGATTTGACCCCGAAGGGGTACTATGGCTACACCTTC.

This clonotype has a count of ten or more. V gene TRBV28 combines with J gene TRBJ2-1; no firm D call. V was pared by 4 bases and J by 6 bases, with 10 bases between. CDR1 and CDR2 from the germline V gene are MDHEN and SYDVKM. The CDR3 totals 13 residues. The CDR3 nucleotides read TGTGCCAGCAGTTCCCCCTGGAGCAATGAGCAGTTCTTC. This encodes CASSSPWSNEQFF. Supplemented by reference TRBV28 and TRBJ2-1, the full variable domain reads DVKVTQSSRYLVKRTGEKVFLECVQDMDHENMFWYRQDPGLGLRLIYFSYDVKMKEKGDIPEGYSVSREKKERFSLILESASTNQTSMYLCASSSPWSNEQFFGPGTRLTVL.

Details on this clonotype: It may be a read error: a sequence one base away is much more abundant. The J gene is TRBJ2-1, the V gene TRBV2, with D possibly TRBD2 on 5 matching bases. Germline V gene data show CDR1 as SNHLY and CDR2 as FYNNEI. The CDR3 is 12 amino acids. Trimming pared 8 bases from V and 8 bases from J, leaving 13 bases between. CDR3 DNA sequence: TGTGCCAGCCGAGGGAGTACCGATGAGCAGTTCTTC. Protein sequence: CASRGSTDEQFF.